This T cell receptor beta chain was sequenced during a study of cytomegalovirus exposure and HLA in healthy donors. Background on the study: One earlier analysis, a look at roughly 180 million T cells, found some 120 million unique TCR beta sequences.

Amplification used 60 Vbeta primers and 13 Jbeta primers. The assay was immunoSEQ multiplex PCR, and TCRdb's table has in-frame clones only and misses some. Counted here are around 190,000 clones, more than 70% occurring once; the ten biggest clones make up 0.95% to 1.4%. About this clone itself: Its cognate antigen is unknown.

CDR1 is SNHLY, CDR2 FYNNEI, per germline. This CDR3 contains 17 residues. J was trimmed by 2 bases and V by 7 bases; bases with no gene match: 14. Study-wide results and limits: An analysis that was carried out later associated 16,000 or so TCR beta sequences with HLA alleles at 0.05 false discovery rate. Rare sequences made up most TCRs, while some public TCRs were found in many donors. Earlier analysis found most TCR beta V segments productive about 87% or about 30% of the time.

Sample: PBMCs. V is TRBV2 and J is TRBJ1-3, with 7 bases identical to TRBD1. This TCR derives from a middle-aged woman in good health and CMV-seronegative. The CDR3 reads CASNPKQGFWAGNTIYF. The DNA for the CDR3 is TGTGCCAGCAACCCAAAACAGGGGTTTTGGGCTGGAAACACCATATATTTT.